This TCR beta chain was observed in a study of blood T cell repertoires in COVID-19. Study summary: T cells, B-cell-depleted T cells, or PBMCs supplied cDNA or gDNA.

This CDR3 region has 16 residues. CDR1 is ENHRY and CDR2 is SYGVKD in the germline V gene. A word on this clone: The junction shows a germline mismatch at one end, possibly a read error.

TCRdb keeps only in-frame clones here, not all; method: immunoSEQ multiplex PCR. Of about 58,000 clones listed, around 93% are singletons. This TCR derives from a man aged 45-65 years with active COVID-19. The rearrangement joins TRBV10-3 to TRBJ2-3; 10 bases fit TRBD1. Sequenced: peripheral blood. CDR3 DNA: TGTGCCATCAGCAACTCCGGGACAGGGGCCGACGGGACTCCGATTTTT. Encoded protein: CAISNSGTGADGTPIF.